The TCR beta chain under discussion was sequenced for a study of cytomegalovirus exposure and HLA in healthy donors (dated by TCRdb to 2015 to 2018). In the study overall: According to an earlier analysis of 587 of the donors, 150 million to 200 million T cells yielded over 100 million unique TCR beta sequences and approximately 300 Gb of sequence data. An early release that covered approximately 600 HLA-typed donors contained approximately 300 gigabases of sequencing data and about 84 million unique TCR sequences. Among the roughly 390 genotyped donors, around 81% belonged to the genetic ancestry cluster associated with self-reported Caucasian donors. The study was designed to test whether signatures of past pathogen exposure could be identified by cataloging public T cell receptors. Using immunosequencing, the study profiled T cell repertoires from fewer than 700 subjects and related those repertoires to cytomegalovirus serostatus. In addition to the first cohort of 666 subjects, a separate validation cohort of 120 different subjects was used. To predict cytomegalovirus infection status, the study brought together high-throughput TCR immunosequencing, statistical association of individual TCRs with disease status, and machine learning. In a later analysis, previously published TCR beta repertoires from fewer than 750 donors were re-analyzed and high-resolution HLA genotyping was added so that TCR occurrence patterns could be studied. In the later analysis, no new phenotypic data were used to find candidate immune exposures; instead, reliance was placed on TCR beta sequences and their occurrence across donors. In an earlier analysis of 500 to 650 of the donors, high-throughput TCR beta sequencing was used to judge whether each TCR beta V gene segment behaved as functional or pseudogenic. Alongside the repertoire data, information on donor age, sex, ethnicity and CMV serostatus was compiled. Genome-wide SNP genotypes for about three fifths of the roughly 670 donors were used in a later genetic analysis, which treated that subset as a discovery cohort. All discovery cohort repertoires had been generated using a single sequencing platform. HLA typing included class I and class II loci at four-digit resolution. Typing coverage differed by locus: A, B, C, DRB1 and DQB1 were typed in about 629-630 donors, DQA1 in roughly 510, DPA1 in 600 to 610, and DPB1 in roughly 470. A handful of DR-DQ haplotypes were handled as single units for association and clustering because linkage in the cohort was strong. Among 300 to 500 genotyped donors of the cohort, an average of approximately 240,000 unique TCR beta nucleotide sequences was sequenced per donor, of which approximately 19% were non-productive. Broader findings and caveats from the paper: Compared with the roughly 700-donor mean, donors in an Asian-associated ancestry cluster had fewer N-insertions in productive TCRs, according to a later genetic analysis. Specific HLA alleles were associated with 15,000 to 20,000 TCR beta sequences at a false discovery rate of 0.05 in a later analysis. Roughly uniform sequencing depth across donors was assumed in presence/absence analyses, although this assumption may not hold. When HLA alleles, especially DR and DQ, strongly co-occurred, TCR associations were difficult to assign to individual alleles. Correlated functional status among segregating V segments might be attributable to linkage disequilibrium, but an unknown experimental factor could not be ruled out. In both the original and validation cohorts, the classifier was reported to diagnose cytomegalovirus status with high specificity and sensitivity. An earlier analysis of roughly 570 of the donors showed that most TCR beta V segments appeared in productive rearrangements either about 90% or about 30% of the time, which broadly matched IMGT annotations. Because some donors lacked HLA typing at each locus, the association tests relied only on the typed subset. In a later analysis, several top co-occurrence clusters were reported to appear linked to parvovirus B19, influenza, CMV and Epstein-Barr virus. A group of highly shared sequence variants was considered likely to be a technical artifact of the sequencing pipeline. It was suggested by the authors that the approach could potentially be generalized to other disease states and immunological phenotypes. A few of the identified cytomegalovirus-associated TCR beta chains were confirmed in vitro to be specific for cytomegalovirus antigens. A total of 150 or so TCR beta chains were listed by the study as associated with cytomegalovirus. The cohort was sequenced for TCR beta chains only, and without alpha or paired-chain data the features that could be detected were limited. According to a later analysis, TCR association rates differed among HLA loci, with DRB1 alleles showing the most associated TCRs and HLA-C alleles showing the fewest. A further reported finding was that TCR beta sequences accurately predicted the HLA-A and HLA-B alleles for most subjects in the first cohort. In a later genetic analysis, a missense DCLRE1C variant was associated with V-gene and J-gene trimming of TCR beta chains, and the association was replicated in an independent cohort. In a later analysis, HLA-associated TCR beta chains were found to be more clonally expanded and to have lower generation probabilities than equally common non-associated chains. Some IMGT-functional V segments, including TRBV6-2 and TRBV6-3, could not be distinguished by the 87-base-pair reads and were therefore excluded. Most CMV-associated TCR beta chains appeared to be HLA-restricted in a later analysis, and the HLA associations seemed to be driven largely by CMV exposure. Most TCR sequences were seen in very few donors, while some public TCRs were found in many individuals. The only immune exposure information available for the cohort was CMV serostatus. Because counts were too low, some 17 rarely observed V segments, including chromosome 9 orphons, were excluded from the earlier analysis of a few hundred of the donors.

The cohort consisted of approximately 690 healthy bone marrow donors. At the time of sampling, every cohort member was nominally healthy, though immune exposures that went unrecorded were likely present. The donor was CMV seronegative and belonged to the group of roughly 330 seronegative cohort members. A peripheral blood sample was collected from each donor, and TCR beta sequencing was performed on peripheral blood mononuclear cells. Genomic DNA extraction from the blood cell samples was performed with the Qiagen DNeasy Blood Extraction Kit. Library preparation was by the immunoSEQ multiplex PCR assay. For the multiplex PCR, a mixture combining 60 forward primers for TCR Vbeta segments and 13 reverse primers for TCR Jbeta segments was used. The CDR3 region of rearranged TCR beta genes was amplified from genomic DNA with a multiplex PCR assay. On the Illumina HiSeq System, the amplified TCR beta libraries were sequenced as 87-base-pair reads. Concerning the study's data processing: A later analysis tallied around 80 million unique TCR beta chains across the 640 or so repertoires, and around 10 million of those chains were shared by two or more donors. To remove PCR and sequencing errors, raw reads were error-corrected and collapsed into unique sequences using a nearest-neighbor algorithm that merged closely related sequences. To assign V, D and J gene segments, CDR3 sequences were aligned to IMGT reference sequences. For a sequence to be retained, at least a six-nucleotide match to both a V gene segment and a J gene segment was required. Rearrangements were called productive when the CDR3 lacked stop codons and stayed in frame with V and J; all others were non-productive. CDR3 was defined by IMGT convention, running from the second conserved V-encoded cysteine to the conserved J-encoded phenylalanine. The earlier analysis of about 530 of the donors excluded any sequence lacking an unambiguous match to a single V gene segment. In an earlier analysis of several hundred of the donors, a V segment was called functional when productive rearrangements were above 56.7%, and segregating when the standard deviation between donors exceeded 5%. A statistical classification framework was built for diagnosing cytomegalovirus status from the catalog of TCR beta chain sequences. A later analysis assigned V and J genes by comparing TCR nucleotide sequences with IMGT/GENE-DB human TR gene sequences. Using the TCRdist pipeline, a later analysis assigned CDR3 sequences along with most-parsimonious VDJ recombination scenarios. In a later analysis, each TCR beta chain was defined by its CDR3 amino acid sequence together with its V-gene family, and reads without a unique V-gene family were excluded. In a later analysis, 450 to 600 highly shared, low-generation-probability nucleotide sequences were removed to address suspected cross-contamination and a sequencing artifact. For each public chain, a later analysis derived a clonal expansion index from normalized ranks of inferred template counts within each repertoire. In a later analysis, generation probabilities were computed with a VDJ recombination model fitted to out-of-frame rearrangements, and the resulting probabilities were checked against IGoR. In a later analysis, TCR-TCR, TCR-HLA and TCR-CMV co-occurrence was scored with hypergeometric tests, and a repertoire-size bias correction was applied to TCR pairs. False discovery rates were estimated in a later analysis by permuting HLA or CMV assignments 20 times. In a later analysis, co-occurring TCRs were grouped using DBSCAN, and TCRdist sequence similarity was added for clustering within HLA-allele-positive subsets. For co-occurrence clustering, repertoires with fewer than 30,000 or more than 120,000 public chains were excluded, along with a handful of repertoires with anomalous nucleotide sharing. Sourced from immuneACCESS, this table was stored by TCRdb with only in-frame sequences that have V and J called. A share of the clones is absent; for the studies checked, an unresolved V gene accounts for under half, and the remainder has no known explanation. For V, J and clone size, that table is used; D and trimming come from the DNA. Within this sample are some 200,000 clones, with approximately 82% of them counted one time only. The top ten constitute approximately 0.62% of the sample.

A single count supports this clone. Its antigen remains unidentified. Base qualities are not provided; no much larger clone lies one nucleotide away. The CDR3 goes from the cysteine to the phenylalanine over 19 residues. Left in the record is the CDR3 DNA by itself, 57 bases read in frame from the first base. CDR1 is given as SGHRS and CDR2 as YFSETQ, both from the germline V gene. The germline V end is reduced by 2 bases and the J end by 0 bases; junction bases left unmatched: 17. The chain joins TRBV5-1 to TRBJ2-7, with 7 middle bases fitting TRBD2. The receptor was derived from a woman aged 40 to 50 in good health and CMV-seronegative. Material: PBMCs. The sequenced DNA: TGCGCCAGCAGCTTCCGAACCCGAAGGAGCGGGGACTACTCCTACGAGCAGTACTTC. Its product reads: CASSFRTRRSGDYSYEQYF.